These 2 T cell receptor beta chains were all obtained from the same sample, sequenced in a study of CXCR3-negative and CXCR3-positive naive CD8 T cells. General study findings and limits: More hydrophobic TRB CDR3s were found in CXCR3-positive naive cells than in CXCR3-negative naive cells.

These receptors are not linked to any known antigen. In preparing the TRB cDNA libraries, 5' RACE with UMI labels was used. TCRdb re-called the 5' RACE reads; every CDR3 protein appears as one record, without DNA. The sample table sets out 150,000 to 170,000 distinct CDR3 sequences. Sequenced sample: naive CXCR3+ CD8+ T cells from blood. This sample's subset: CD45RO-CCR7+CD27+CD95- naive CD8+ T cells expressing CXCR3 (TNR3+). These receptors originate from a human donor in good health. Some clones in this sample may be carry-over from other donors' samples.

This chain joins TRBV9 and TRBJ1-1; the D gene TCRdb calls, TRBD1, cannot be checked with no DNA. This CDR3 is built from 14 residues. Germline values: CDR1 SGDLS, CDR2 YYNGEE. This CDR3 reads CASSVATRGTEAFF.

The CDR3 is CASSPVGGGLNTEAFF. The chain recombines TRBV18 with TRBJ1-1; absent DNA, TCRdb's TRBD1 call cannot be checked. Germline CDR1 reads KGHSH; CDR2 reads LQKENI. CDR3 length equals 16 residues.